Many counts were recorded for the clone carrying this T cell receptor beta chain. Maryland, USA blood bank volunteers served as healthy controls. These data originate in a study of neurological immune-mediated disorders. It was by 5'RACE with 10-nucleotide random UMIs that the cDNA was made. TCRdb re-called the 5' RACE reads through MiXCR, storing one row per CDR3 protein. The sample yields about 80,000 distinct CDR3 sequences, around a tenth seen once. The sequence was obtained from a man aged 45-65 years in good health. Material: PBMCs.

The CDR3 DNA is TGCAGTGCCCCGAGGGCGGGAAACACCATATATTTT. This translates into CSAPRAGNTIYF. The gene calls are TRBV20-1 and TRBJ1-3; D unresolved. The CDR3 has 12 amino acids. V dropped 6 bases and J dropped 4 bases, with 10 bases sitting between them. Germline-derived CDR1 and CDR2 are DFQATT and SNEGSKA (reference sequence).